The 26 T cell receptor beta chains below were found in one sample sequenced in a study of vaccination and CD4 T cells after COVID-19. The Oncomine TCR Beta short-read assay was applied to DNA of cultured CD4+ T cells. TCRdb re-called the PCR reads with MiXCR, one entry per CDR3 protein. Among around 20,000 distinct CDR3 sequences, about 45% were seen once, and the ten largest hold 15% to 20%. No antigen has been identified for these receptors. Time point denoted: late sampling 161 to 241 days after vaccination in a few convalescent patients. As to treatment: roughly nine-day PBMC culture with coronavirus spike peptide pools or control peptides (ViraFEST assay). The sequences come from CD4+ T cells from blood, cultured in vitro, collected about 7 months after SARS-CoV-2 vaccination. Receptor source: a human donor who had recovered from COVID-19.

This clonotype was detected a few times. V is TRBV7-3 and J is TRBJ2-1, with 10 bases fitting TRBD2. Losses at the gene ends were 1 base for V and 9 bases for J; bases not matched to a gene: 9. This CDR3 has 16 amino acids. CDR1 is SGHTA, CDR2 FQGTGA, per germline. The CDR3 bases are TGTGCCAGCAGCTTAAATCCTAGCGGGAGTTGGCTTGAGCAGTTCTTC. It yields the protein CASSLNPSGSWLEQFF.

V is TRBV20-1 and J is TRBJ2-7, with D perhaps matching TRBD1 (6 bases). CDR1 is DFQATT, CDR2 SNEGSKA, per germline (reference sequence). The V end lost 3 bases, the J end lost 2 bases, and 17 bases lay between the germline ends. The CDR3 has 15 amino acids. The chain's CDR3 is CSASVLSRGTYEQYF. The CDR3 bases are TGCAGTGCTAGCGTGCTGAGCAGGGGTACCTACGAGCAGTACTTC.

The chain recombines TRBV5-5 with TRBJ2-7, with 10 nucleotides matching TRBD1. This CDR3 has 16 amino acids. In germline, CDR1 is SGHKS, CDR2 YYEKEE (reference sequence). The ends lost 4 bases at V and 5 bases at J; junction bases unmatched: 12. In DNA form, the CDR3 reads TGTGCCAGCAGCCCTCGCCCCGGGACAGGGGATCACGAGCAGTACTTC. It codes for CASSPRPGTGDHEQYF.

This chain connects TRBV20-1 to TRBJ1-2; D is perhaps TRBD1 (5 bases). Germline assignment: CDR1 DFQATT and CDR2 SNEGSKA (reference sequence). V was trimmed by 0 bases and J by 4 bases, leaving 9 bases between them. CDR3 length equals 13 residues. The CDR3 nucleotides read TGCAGTGCTAGAGACAGGGTCAGCTATGGCTACACCTTC. Translated: CSARDRVSYGYTF.

The genes are TRBV7-9 and TRBJ1-6; D is possibly TRBD1 (5 bases). V gave up 0 bases and J gave up 7 bases, with 10 bases separating them. The CDR3 contains 15 residues. Germline values: CDR1 SEHNR, CDR2 FQNEAQ (reference sequence). The CDR3 region is CASSLAGEGNSPLHF. CDR3 in DNA: TGTGCCAGCAGCTTAGCGGGGGAAGGAAATTCACCCCTCCACTTT.

This clonotype was recorded a few times. The chain carries TRBV19 and TRBJ2-3, with a possible D match to TRBD2 (5 bases). Germline V gene sequence: CDR1 LNHDA, CDR2 SQIVND (reference sequence). The CDR3 has 14 amino acids. V shed 6 bases and J shed 0 bases, with 10 bases lying between them. CDR3 sequence reads: CASRRRGSTDTQYF. The CDR3 coding sequence is TGTGCCAGTAGAAGGAGAGGGAGCACAGATACGCAGTATTTT.

The chain combines TRBV7-3 with TRBJ2-2; D is possibly TRBD1 (8 bases). The CDR3 has 15 residues. V dropped 5 bases and J dropped 6 bases, with 16 bases sitting between them. CDR1 and CDR2 from the germline V gene are SGHTA and FQGTGA. CDR3 coding DNA: TGTGCCAGCAGCCCACAGGGGGGGCGGGCCGGGGAGCTGTTTTTT. As protein: CASSPQGGRAGELFF.

This sequence joins TRBV1 and TRBJ2-7; no check of the table's D call, TRBD1, against the DNA was made. TRBV1 is reported as a pseudogene. The CDR3 extends over 13 amino acids. Here the CDR3 reads CTSSLHRGDEQYF. CDR3 sequence (DNA): TGCACCAGCAGCCTACACAGGGGGGACGAGCAGTACTTC.

This chain joins TRBV10-3 and TRBJ2-7, with TRBD2 identical over 7 bases. The CDR3 sequence is 13 residues long. Germline CDR1 ENHRY, CDR2 SYGVKD. After removal of 4 bases from V and 5 bases from J, the junction contained 5 bases not matched to a gene. CDR3 in DNA: TGTGCCATCAGTGGCGGGAGTTTCAACGAGCAGTACTTC. Translating gives CAISGGSFNEQYF.

This clonotype was counted a few times. The gene calls are TRBV20-1 and TRBJ2-5; 10 bases fit TRBD2. Germline lookup yields CDR1 DFQATT and CDR2 SNEGSKA (reference sequence). V lost 2 bases and J lost 4; bases outside the gene matches: 7. The CDR3 consists of 15 residues. Written as DNA, the CDR3 is TGCAGTGCTAGACCCGGTGGGACTAGCGTAGAGACCCAGTACTTC. It specifies CSARPGGTSVETQYF.

J is TRBJ2-3 and V is TRBV6-5; 10 bases are shared with TRBD2. The ends lost 0 bases at V and 6 bases at J; junction bases unmatched: 15. Germline assignment: CDR1 MNHEY and CDR2 SVGAGI. CDR3 length: 19 amino acids. Written as DNA, the CDR3 is TGTGCCAGCAGTTACTCAAGACTAGCGGGCCCCGGGAGGTCCGATACGCAGTATTTT. This codes for CASSYSRLAGPGRSDTQYF.

This chain uses TRBV4-3 with TRBJ2-7; D might be TRBD1 (5 bases). Trimming cost V 1 base and J 5 bases, with 9 bases left between them. Per the germline V gene, CDR1 is LGHNA and CDR2 is YSLEER. The CDR3 totals 13 residues. The DNA of the CDR3 is TGCGCCAGCAGCCAAGTCCAGGGTGACGAGCAGTACTTC. Its protein product is CASSQVQGDEQYF.

This clonotype was seen once. V gene TRBV24-1 combines with J gene TRBJ2-1; weak D call: TRBD2 (7 bases). Germline CDR1 and CDR2: KGHDR and SFDVKD. The CDR3 is 15 residues long. Trimming took off 2 bases at V and 3 bases at J, with 10 bases between the two ends. CDR3 sequence reads: CATSDSGGHYNEQFF. The CDR3 coding sequence is TGTGCCACCAGTGATTCCGGGGGGCACTACAATGAGCAGTTCTTC.

The chain recombines TRBV12-3 or TRBV12-4 with TRBJ2-7, with D hard to call. The CDR3 spans 11 residues. The V end was cut by 5 bases, the J end by 4 bases, with 6 bases between. The CDR3 region has the DNA TGTGCCAGCAGTGCTGGTTACGAGCAGTACTTC. Encoded protein: CASSAGYEQYF.

This chain links TRBV20-1 with TRBJ2-5; D not certain. The CDR3 has 13 residues. CDR1 and CDR2 from the germline V gene are DFQATT and SNEGSKA (reference sequence). Trimming removed 1 base at V and 0 bases at J, with 6 bases between. This CDR3 is CSARASDQETQYF. DNA for the CDR3: TGCAGTGCTAGAGCGAGCGACCAAGAGACCCAGTACTTC.

This clonotype came up once. The chain couples TRBV27 to TRBJ2-7; possible D gene TRBD2, 5 bases. V was pared by 11 bases and J by 5 bases, with 13 bases between. This CDR3 region has 11 residues. Germline values: CDR1 MNHEY, CDR2 SMNVEV (reference sequence). Here the CDR3 reads CAAREDDEQYF. In DNA form, the CDR3 reads TGTGCCGCCCGGGAAGATGACGAGCAGTACTTC.

This clonotype was seen only a few times. The genes are TRBV2 and TRBJ2-1, with 11 bases that match TRBD2. CDR1 is SNHLY and CDR2 is FYNNEI in the germline V gene. The CDR3 loop spans 17 amino acids. V shed 1 base, J shed 7 bases, and the junction held 9 bases outside the gene matches. The CDR3 DNA follows: TGTGCCAGCAGTGAAGTGGGTAGCGGGAGGGTGTGGAATGAGCAGTTCTTC. It is translated as CASSEVGSGRVWNEQFF.

CDR3 in amino acids: CSAPRWGRGGGDTQYF. The CDR3 bases are TGCAGTGCTCCCCGGTGGGGGCGGGGGGGTGGAGATACGCAGTATTTT. The gene calls are TRBV20-1 and TRBJ2-3; 9 bases fit TRBD2. Trimming at V came to 5 bases and at J to 5 bases, leaving 14 bases not matched to a gene. The CDR3 length is 16 residues. Per germline, CDR1 DFQATT and CDR2 SNEGSKA (reference sequence).

This clonotype was seen a single time. This chain links TRBV6-1 with TRBJ2-7; TRBD1 might be the D (6 bases). The germline V gene has CDR1 MNHNS and CDR2 SASEGT. The CDR3 has 13 amino acids. Trimming took off 8 bases at V and 3 bases at J, with 14 bases between the two ends. CDR3 in amino acids: CASSNYRVYEQYF. For the CDR3, the DNA is TGTGCCAGCTCGAATTACAGGGTCTACGAGCAGTACTTC.

This clonotype has more than one count but fewer than ten. V is TRBV6-5 and J is TRBJ1-5; D is undetermined. CDR1 is MNHEY, CDR2 SVGAGI, per germline. The V and J ends lost 2 bases and 3 bases respectively, with 2 bases between them. The CDR3 extends over 12 amino acids. CDR3 loop: CASSYDNQPQHF. The CDR3 DNA reads as TGTGCCAGCAGTTACGACAATCAGCCCCAGCATTTT.

The chain uses TRBV15 and TRBJ1-4; 7 nucleotides match TRBD1. This CDR3 is 15 amino acids long. The V gene's germline CDR1 is LNHNV and CDR2 YYDKDF (reference sequence). With 0 bases clipped from V and 10 bases from J, the junction kept 8 bases outside the gene matches. Here the CDR3 reads CATSRETGQVGKLFF. CDR3 sequence (DNA): TGTGCCACCAGCAGAGAGACAGGACAGGTGGGAAAACTGTTTTTT.

The chain is built from TRBV21-1 and TRBJ1-6; the table's D call, TRBD1, has no DNA check behind it. TRBV21-1 is assigned pseudogene status. This CDR3 spans 18 amino acids. This CDR3 is CASSKGGGQLDLNSPLHF. The CDR3 DNA reads as TGTGCCAGCAGCAAAGGGGGGGGACAGTTGGACCTTAATTCACCCCTCCACTTT.

This sequence joins TRBV7-9 and TRBJ2-1; 12 bases map to TRBD2. CDR1 and CDR2 (germline): SEHNR, FQNEAQ (reference sequence). CDR3 length: 15 amino acids. The V and J ends lost 8 bases and 9 bases, in that order; junction bases with no gene match: 11. CDR3 DNA sequence: TGTGCCAGCGAGAAGCTAGCGGGAGGGTGGTCTGAGCAGTTCTTC. Translated: CASEKLAGGWSEQFF.

The genes are TRBV19 and TRBJ2-1, with a possible D match to TRBD1 (6 bases). CDR1 and CDR2 (germline): LNHDA, SQIVND (reference sequence). The V gene lost 7 bases and the J gene lost 4 bases, with 11 bases spanning the gap. There are 13 residues in the CDR3. The CDR3, as DNA: TGTGCCAGTACAGGAACAGGGTACAATGAGCAGTTCTTC. Translation gives CASTGTGYNEQFF.

This clonotype was picked up a small number of times. The J gene is TRBJ1-2, the V gene TRBV7-9, with 8 positions matching TRBD1. The CDR3 spans 14 residues. The germline gives CDR1 SEHNR, CDR2 FQNEAQ (reference sequence). Unmatched junction bases numbered 3, after V lost 4 bases and J lost 2 bases. CDR3 protein: CASSSNRGNYGYTF. CDR3 bases: TGTGCCAGCAGCTCGAACAGGGGGAACTATGGCTACACCTTC.

The chain couples TRBV12-3 or TRBV12-4 to TRBJ1-6; D is undetermined. The CDR3 runs to 16 residues. Trimming took 1 base from V and 7 from J, leaving 14 bases between them. As DNA, the CDR3 is TGTGCCAGCAGTTTAGGGTCGGCAGGAGGGAATTCACCCCTCCACTTT. It translates to CASSLGSAGGNSPLHF.